Shown below are 12 T cell receptor beta chains from a single sample sequenced in a study of T-cell reconstitution after alpha-beta-depleted transplantation in children. Preparing the TCRbeta library involved the use of unique molecular identifiers. TCRdb called the PCR reads again in MiXCR, with one record for every CDR3 protein. The sample consists of 700,000 to 850,000 distinct CDR3 sequences, approximately 15% of them appearing once. The material sequenced was PBMCs, mostly from graft donor cells, taken 360 days after TCRalphabeta/CD19-depleted stem cell transplant. Source of these receptors: a male patient aged 10 to 17 who had a stem cell transplant for acute lymphoblastic leukemia, so the T cells may come from the graft donor.

This clonotype was picked up a small number of times. The rearrangement uses TRBV3-1 and TRBJ2-6; D is ambiguous. The CDR3 totals 15 residues. The germline V and J ends were trimmed by 1 base and 1 base, with 5 bases remaining between them. The germline CDR1 and CDR2 sequences are LGHDT and YNNKEL (reference sequence). The CDR3 nucleotides are TGTGCCAGCAGCCAAGTGGATTCTGGGGCCAACGTCCTGACTTTC. Residues: CASSQVDSGANVLTF.

The chain carries TRBV15 and TRBJ2-7; no clear D. CDR1 LNHNV and CDR2 YYDKDF come from the germline V gene (reference sequence). The CDR3 loop spans 15 amino acids. Trimming removed 0 bases from V and 1 base from J, with 10 bases in between. The CDR3 here is CATSRDFPASYEQYF. DNA of the CDR3: TGTGCCACCAGCAGAGATTTTCCCGCATCCTACGAGCAGTACTTC.

The gene calls are TRBV12-3 or TRBV12-4 and TRBJ2-7; maybe TRBD1 (5 bases). V was pared by 2 bases and J by 3 bases, with 11 bases between. The CDR3 totals 14 residues. CDR3 in amino acids: CASSLNWGNYEQYF. The CDR3 coding sequence is TGTGCCAGCAGTTTAAACTGGGGCAACTACGAGCAGTACTTC.

This clonotype was counted many times. V is TRBV12-3 or TRBV12-4 and J is TRBJ1-2; 8 positions match TRBD1. Trimming removed 5 bases from V and 5 bases from J; junction bases left unmatched: 10. This CDR3 is built from 15 residues. The CDR3 DNA reads as TGTGCCAGCAGTCTCTGGGACAGGAACATATATGGCTACACCTTC. Translating gives CASSLWDRNIYGYTF.

This clonotype occurred a few times. The V and J genes are TRBV27 and TRBJ2-7; 7 bases fit TRBD1. The germline gives CDR1 MNHEY, CDR2 SMNVEV (reference sequence). The CDR3 has 13 amino acids. V was clipped by 2 bases and J by 5 bases; unmatched bases: 3. CDR3 DNA sequence: TGTGCCAGCAGTTTACTAGGGGGCAACGAGCAGTACTTC. It is translated as CASSLLGGNEQYF.

Remarks on this clonotype: A much larger clone lies a single base off, so this may be a read error. The genes are TRBV20-1 and TRBJ2-2; D may be TRBD2 (5 bases). There are 21 residues in the CDR3. The germline V gene has CDR1 DFQATT and CDR2 SNEGSKA (reference sequence). This CDR3 reads CCASYLDLRRWRPWNTGELFF. The CDR3 DNA reads TGCTGTGCTAGTTATCTGGACTTGCGAAGGTGGCGACCCTGGAACACCGGGGAGCTGTTTTTT.

The chain couples TRBV11-2 to TRBJ2-1; 13 bases are a match to TRBD2. The J segment lost 7 bases and the V segment lost 5 bases, leaving 14 bases of the junction unmatched. This CDR3 is 18 amino acids long. Per the germline V gene, CDR1 is SGHAT and CDR2 is FQNNGV. CDR3: CASSTPPWTSGSANEQFF. For the CDR3, the DNA is TGTGCCAGCAGCACCCCCCCTTGGACTAGCGGGAGTGCTAATGAGCAGTTCTTC.

There are many counts of this clonotype. This chain links TRBV7-8 with TRBJ2-2; D not resolved. The V end was cut by 5 bases, the J end by 6 bases, with 16 bases between. CDR1 and CDR2 (germline): SGHVS, FQNEAQ. The CDR3 has 15 residues. CDR3 coding DNA: TGTGCCAGCAGCCCACTCCGAGCAGTGCCCGGGGAGCTGTTTTTT. Its translation: CASSPLRAVPGELFF.

The chain uses TRBV20-1 and TRBJ2-3, with 7 bases identical to TRBD2. CDR1 is DFQATT, CDR2 SNEGSKA, per germline (reference sequence). J gave up 4 bases and V 0 bases, and 7 bases lay outside the gene matches. The CDR3 spans 15 residues. CDR3 sequence (DNA): TGCAGTGCTAGAGATGGGGGGGATAGAGCAGATACGCAGTATTTT. It translates to CSARDGGDRADTQYF.

CDR3 amino acids: CASSHRGRLAGRSETQYF. CDR3 DNA sequence: TGCGCCAGCAGCCACCGAGGTCGCTTAGCGGGAAGGAGTGAGACCCAGTACTTC. The gene calls are TRBV5-1 and TRBJ2-5, with 8 bases matching TRBD2. The CDR3 is 18 residues long. The germline V gene has CDR1 SGHRS and CDR2 YFSETQ. J was trimmed by 5 bases and V by 4 bases; bases with no gene match: 19.

This clonotype was detected many times. The rearrangement uses TRBV12-3 or TRBV12-4 and TRBJ1-1; no clear D. Trimming stripped 2 bases from V and 8 bases from J, with 6 bases between. This CDR3 spans 11 amino acids. The CDR3 nucleotides read TGTGCCAGCAGTTTACAGGTCGAAGCTTTCTTT. It yields the protein CASSLQVEAFF.

This rearrangement joins TRBV4-1 to TRBJ2-1; D gene unclear. The CDR3 spans 15 residues. Germline loops: CDR1 MGHRA, CDR2 YSYEKL. V lost 0 bases and J 4 bases, leaving 10 bases between the germline ends. The CDR3 region has the DNA TGCGCCAGCAGCCAAGATATCTCCCCATACAATGAGCAGTTCTTC. This gives the protein CASSQDISPYNEQFF.